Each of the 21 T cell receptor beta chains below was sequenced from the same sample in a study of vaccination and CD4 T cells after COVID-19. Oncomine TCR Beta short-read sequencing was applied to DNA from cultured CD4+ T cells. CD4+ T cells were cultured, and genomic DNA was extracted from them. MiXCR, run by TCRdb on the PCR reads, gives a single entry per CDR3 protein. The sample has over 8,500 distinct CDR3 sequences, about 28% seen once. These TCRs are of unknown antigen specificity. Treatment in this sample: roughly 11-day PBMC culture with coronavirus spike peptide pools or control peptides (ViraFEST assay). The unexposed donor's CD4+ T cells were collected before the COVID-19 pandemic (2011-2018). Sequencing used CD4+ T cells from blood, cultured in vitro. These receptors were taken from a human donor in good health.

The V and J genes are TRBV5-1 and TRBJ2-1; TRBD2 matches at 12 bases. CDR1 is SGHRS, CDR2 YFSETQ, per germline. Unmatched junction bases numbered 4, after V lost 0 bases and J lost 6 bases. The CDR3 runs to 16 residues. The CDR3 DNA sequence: TGCGCCAGCAGCTTGGCCTGGACTAGCGGGGTCAATGAGCAGTTCTTC. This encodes CASSLAWTSGVNEQFF.

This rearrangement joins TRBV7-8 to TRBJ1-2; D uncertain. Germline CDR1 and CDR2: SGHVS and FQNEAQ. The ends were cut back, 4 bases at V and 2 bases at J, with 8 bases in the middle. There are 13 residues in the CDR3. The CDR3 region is CASSSEVNYGYTF. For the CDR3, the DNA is TGTGCCAGCAGCTCTGAGGTGAACTATGGCTACACCTTC.

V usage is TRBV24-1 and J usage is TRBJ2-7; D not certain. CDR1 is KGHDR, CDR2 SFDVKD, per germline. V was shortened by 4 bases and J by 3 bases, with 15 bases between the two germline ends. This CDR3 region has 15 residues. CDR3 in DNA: TGTGCCACCAGTGACTCCTCATTGGGTTTCTACGAGCAGTACTTC. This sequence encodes CATSDSSLGFYEQYF.

CDR3 coding DNA: TGTGCCCCGGCGCGACAGAGTGCCAGGGTCTACGAGCAGTACTTC. This encodes CAPARQSARVYEQYF. The chain has TRBV6-2 or TRBV6-3 and TRBJ2-7; tentative D call: TRBD1 (5 bases). The CDR3 is 15 residues long. V was shortened by 11 bases and J by 3 bases, with 23 bases between the two germline ends. The V gene's germline CDR1 is MNHEY and CDR2 SVGEGT.

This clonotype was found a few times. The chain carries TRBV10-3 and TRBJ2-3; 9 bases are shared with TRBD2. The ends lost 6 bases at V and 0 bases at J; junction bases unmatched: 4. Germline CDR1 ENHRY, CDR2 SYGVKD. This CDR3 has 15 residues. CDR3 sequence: CAIRPSGESTDTQYF. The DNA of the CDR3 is TGTGCCATCAGACCTAGCGGGGAAAGCACAGATACGCAGTATTTT.

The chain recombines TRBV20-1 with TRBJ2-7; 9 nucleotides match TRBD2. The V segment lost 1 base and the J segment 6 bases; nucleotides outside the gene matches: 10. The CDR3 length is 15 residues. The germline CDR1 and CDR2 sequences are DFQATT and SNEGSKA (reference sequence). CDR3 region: CSARGDPSGVFEQYF. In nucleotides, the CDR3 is TGCAGTGCTAGAGGTGACCCTAGCGGGGTTTTCGAGCAGTACTTC.

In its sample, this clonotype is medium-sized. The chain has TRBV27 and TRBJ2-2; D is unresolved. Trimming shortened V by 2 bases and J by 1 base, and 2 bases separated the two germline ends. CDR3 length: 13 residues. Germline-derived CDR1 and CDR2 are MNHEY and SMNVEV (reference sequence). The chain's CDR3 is CASSLLNTGELFF. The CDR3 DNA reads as TGTGCCAGCAGTTTACTGAACACCGGGGAGCTGTTTTTT.

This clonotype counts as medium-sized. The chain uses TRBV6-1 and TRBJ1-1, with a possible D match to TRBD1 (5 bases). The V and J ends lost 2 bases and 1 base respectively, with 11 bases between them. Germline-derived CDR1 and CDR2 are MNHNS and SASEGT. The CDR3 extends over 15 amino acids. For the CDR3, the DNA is TGTGCCAGCAGTGAATTGGGTCAGGGGAACACTGAAGCTTTCTTT. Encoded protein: CASSELGQGNTEAFF.

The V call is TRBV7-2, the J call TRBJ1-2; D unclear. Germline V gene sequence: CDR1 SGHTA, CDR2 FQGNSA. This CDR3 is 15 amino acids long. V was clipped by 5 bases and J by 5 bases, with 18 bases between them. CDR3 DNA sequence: TGTGCCAGCAGCCCCGATTTGGGCAGAGGGTATGGCTACACCTTC. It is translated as CASSPDLGRGYGYTF.

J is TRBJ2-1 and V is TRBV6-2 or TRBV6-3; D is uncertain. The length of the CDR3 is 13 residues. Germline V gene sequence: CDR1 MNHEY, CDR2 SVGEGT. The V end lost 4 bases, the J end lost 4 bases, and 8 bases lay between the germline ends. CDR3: CASSSDGYNEQFF. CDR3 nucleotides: TGTGCCAGCAGTTCGGACGGATACAATGAGCAGTTCTTC.

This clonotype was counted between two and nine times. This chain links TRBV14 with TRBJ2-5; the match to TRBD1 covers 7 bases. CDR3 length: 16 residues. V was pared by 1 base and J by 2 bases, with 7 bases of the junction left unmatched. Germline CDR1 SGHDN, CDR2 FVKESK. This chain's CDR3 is CASSQGQGTIQETQYF. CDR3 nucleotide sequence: TGTGCCAGCAGCCAAGGACAGGGTACGATACAAGAGACCCAGTACTTC.

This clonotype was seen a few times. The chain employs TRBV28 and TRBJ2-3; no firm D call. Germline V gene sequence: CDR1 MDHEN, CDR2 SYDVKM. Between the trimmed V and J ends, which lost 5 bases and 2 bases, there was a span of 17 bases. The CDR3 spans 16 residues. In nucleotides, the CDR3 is TGTGCCAGCAGTCTTGGACCGGGCGGTAACACAGATACGCAGTATTTT. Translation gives CASSLGPGGNTDTQYF.

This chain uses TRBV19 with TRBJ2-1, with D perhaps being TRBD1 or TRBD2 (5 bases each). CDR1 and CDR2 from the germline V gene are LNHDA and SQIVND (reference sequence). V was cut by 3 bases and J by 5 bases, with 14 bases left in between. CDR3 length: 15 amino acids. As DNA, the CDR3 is TGTGCCAGTAGTATGAGGGCAGGGAGCGACAATGAGCAGTTCTTC. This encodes CASSMRAGSDNEQFF.

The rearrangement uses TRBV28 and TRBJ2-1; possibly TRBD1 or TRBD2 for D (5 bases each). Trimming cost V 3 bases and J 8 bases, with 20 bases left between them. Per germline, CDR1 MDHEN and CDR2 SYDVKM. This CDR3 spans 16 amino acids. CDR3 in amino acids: CASSFSHGTPMDEQFF. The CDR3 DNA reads TGTGCCAGCAGTTTCTCTCACGGGACCCCTATGGATGAGCAGTTCTTC.

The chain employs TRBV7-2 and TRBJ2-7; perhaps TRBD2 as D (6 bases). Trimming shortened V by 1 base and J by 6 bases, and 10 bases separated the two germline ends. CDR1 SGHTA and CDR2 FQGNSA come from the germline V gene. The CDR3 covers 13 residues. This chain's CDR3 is CASSLDGGREQYF. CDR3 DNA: TGTGCCAGCAGCTTAGATGGAGGGCGCGAGCAGTACTTC.

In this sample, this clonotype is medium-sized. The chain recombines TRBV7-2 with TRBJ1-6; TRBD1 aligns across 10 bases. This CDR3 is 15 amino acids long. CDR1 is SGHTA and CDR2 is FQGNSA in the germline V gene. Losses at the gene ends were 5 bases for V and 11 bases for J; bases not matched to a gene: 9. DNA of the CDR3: TGTGCCAGCAGCCCCGGGACAGGGGTTAGGGCACCCCTCCACTTT. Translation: CASSPGTGVRAPLHF.

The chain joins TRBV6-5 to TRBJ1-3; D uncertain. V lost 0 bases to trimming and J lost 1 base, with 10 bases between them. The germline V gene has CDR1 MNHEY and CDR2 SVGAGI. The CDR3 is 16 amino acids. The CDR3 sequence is CASSYSPGHSGNTIYF. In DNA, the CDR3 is TGTGCCAGCAGTTACTCCCCGGGTCATTCTGGAAACACCATATATTTT.

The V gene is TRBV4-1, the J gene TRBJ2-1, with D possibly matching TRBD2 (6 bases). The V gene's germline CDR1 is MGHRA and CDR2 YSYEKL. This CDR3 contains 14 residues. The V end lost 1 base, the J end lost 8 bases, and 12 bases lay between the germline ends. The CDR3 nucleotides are TGCGCCAGCAGCCAAGTTACTAGCTTCGATGAGCAGTTCTTC. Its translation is CASSQVTSFDEQFF.

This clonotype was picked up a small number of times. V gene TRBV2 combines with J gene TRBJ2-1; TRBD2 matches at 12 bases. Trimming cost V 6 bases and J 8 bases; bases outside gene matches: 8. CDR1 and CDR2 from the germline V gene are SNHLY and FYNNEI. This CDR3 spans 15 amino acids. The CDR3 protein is CASSETSGSGYEQFF. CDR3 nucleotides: TGTGCCAGCAGCGAGACTAGCGGGAGCGGGTATGAGCAGTTCTTC.

The CDR3 DNA follows: TGCGCCAGCAGCCAAGACAGGAACACTGAAGCTTTCTTT. It codes for CASSQDRNTEAFF. The chain carries TRBV4-3 and TRBJ1-1; no clear D gene. The V gene's germline CDR1 is LGHNA and CDR2 YSLEER. The ends were cut back, 0 bases at V and 1 base at J, with 3 bases in the middle. The CDR3 sequence is 13 residues long.

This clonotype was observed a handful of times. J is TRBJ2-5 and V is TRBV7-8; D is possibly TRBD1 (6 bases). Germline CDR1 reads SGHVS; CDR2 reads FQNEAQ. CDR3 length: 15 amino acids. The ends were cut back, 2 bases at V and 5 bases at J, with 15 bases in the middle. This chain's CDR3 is CASSLLSSGVETQYF. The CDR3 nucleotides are TGTGCCAGCAGCTTACTGTCGTCAGGGGTCGAGACCCAGTACTTC.